A single sample is the source of the 29 T cell receptor beta chains below, sequenced in a study of blood T cells in healthy people across ages. Through a sample-barcoded 5' primer and a J-beta primer mix, a second PCR was run for 7 to 11 cycles. TCRdb analysed the 5' RACE reads with MiXCR anew, one entry per CDR3 protein. The sample has 1.5 million to 2 million distinct CDR3 sequences; roughly 50% are singletons. The sample was blood. The receptors shown here come from a woman in her 40s in good health.

As regards this clonotype: One junction end does not reproduce the germline sequence, and a read error may be involved. The V and J genes are TRBV2 and TRBJ2-3; D gene uncertain. The CDR3 contains 15 residues. Germline assignment: CDR1 SNHLY and CDR2 FYNNEI. CDR3 loop: CASSDGLLHTDTRYF. The CDR3 nucleotides are TGTGCCAGCAGTGACGGTCTGCTCCACACAGATACGCGGTATTTT.

J is TRBJ1-6 and V is TRBV7-8, with 8 nucleotides matching TRBD1. V was clipped by 8 bases and J by 6 bases; unmatched bases: 6. The length of the CDR3 is 14 residues. Per germline, CDR1 SGHVS and CDR2 FQNEAQ. CDR3 DNA sequence: TGTGCCAGCGGGCAGGGGGCGCGTAATTCACCCCTCCACTTT. Its translation: CASGQGARNSPLHF.

This chain links TRBV4-3 with TRBJ1-5; D is ambiguous. CDR1 is LGHNA and CDR2 is YSLEER in the germline V gene. With 0 bases removed from V and 4 bases from J, the gap between germline ends came to 10 bases. The CDR3 loop spans 15 amino acids. Written as DNA, the CDR3 is TGCGCCAGCAGCCAAGAGGCTGGACCGAATCAGCCCCAGCATTTT. As protein: CASSQEAGPNQPQHF.

This chain uses TRBV4-2 with TRBJ1-1; D not resolved. The length of the CDR3 is 16 residues. Germline values: CDR1 LGHNA, CDR2 YNFKEQ. Trimming took 0 bases from V and 0 from J, leaving 11 bases between them. CDR3 nucleotides: TGTGCCAGCAGCCAAGAATTGGGCCGCATGAACACTGAAGCTTTCTTT. It translates to CASSQELGRMNTEAFF.

The V and J genes are TRBV7-2 and TRBJ2-3; 7 positions match TRBD2. The junction had 7 bases not matched to a gene; V was cut back by 4 bases and J by 6 bases. This CDR3 spans 14 amino acids. CDR1 and CDR2 from the germline V gene are SGHTA and FQGNSA. CDR3 sequence (DNA): TGTGCCAGCAGCTCCCGGGGGGATCGGGATACGCAGTATTTT. Protein product: CASSSRGDRDTQYF.

The rearrangement links TRBV7-2 to TRBJ2-5, with 8 bases lining up with TRBD2. Germline CDR1 SGHTA, CDR2 FQGNSA. The V segment lost 5 bases and the J segment 4 bases; nucleotides outside the gene matches: 12. The CDR3 is 16 residues long. The CDR3 DNA follows: TGTGCCAGCAGCGCTACGGGGGGGGCATTTGGAGAGACCCAGTACTTC. Amino acid sequence: CASSATGGAFGETQYF.

This clonotype was recorded a few times. The CDR3: CSATDRQGLSSYNEQFF. DNA for the CDR3: TGCAGTGCCACCGACAGACAGGGGCTATCCTCCTACAATGAGCAGTTCTTC. The chain joins TRBV20-1 to TRBJ2-1, with 8 bases lining up with TRBD1. The CDR3 sequence is 17 residues long. V lost 6 bases and J lost 0; bases outside the gene matches: 13. CDR1 DFQATT and CDR2 SNEGSKA come from the germline V gene (reference sequence).

J is TRBJ1-2 and V is TRBV7-8; D gene unclear. Germline CDR1 reads SGHVS; CDR2 reads FQNEAQ. V shed 5 bases and J shed 8 bases, with 12 bases lying between them. The CDR3 sequence is 12 residues long. CDR3 nucleotide sequence: TGTGCCAGCAGCCTGTCAGCGCACGGCTACACCTTC. Translating it yields CASSLSAHGYTF.

V usage is TRBV7-9 and J usage is TRBJ2-4; tentatively, D is TRBD2 (5 bases). CDR1 SEHNR and CDR2 FQNEAQ come from the germline V gene (reference sequence). V lost 5 bases and J 1 base, leaving 24 bases between the germline ends. This CDR3 has 19 amino acids. The CDR3 spells CASSPERESRYGAKNIQYF. The CDR3 DNA reads TGTGCCAGCAGCCCCGAGAGGGAGTCGCGGTACGGGGCCAAAAACATTCAGTACTTC.

V and J are TRBV9 and TRBJ2-6, with 9 bases aligning to TRBD1. The CDR3 covers 17 residues. With 3 bases clipped from V and 1 base from J, the junction kept 5 bases outside the gene matches. The V gene's germline CDR1 is SGDLS and CDR2 YYNGEE. The CDR3 loop reads CASSEGQGYSGANVLTF. DNA for the CDR3: TGTGCCAGCAGCGAGGGACAGGGTTATTCTGGGGCCAACGTCCTGACTTTC.

In the case of this clonotype: The junction departs from germline at one end; a sequencing error may be responsible. This chain's CDR3 is CAGSLAARGETQYF. CDR3 nucleotides: TGTGCCGGCAGCTTAGCAGCCAGGGGTGAGACCCAGTACTTC. The chain is built from TRBV7-9 and TRBJ2-5; maybe TRBD1 (6 bases). The CDR3 extends over 14 amino acids. Germline-derived CDR1 and CDR2 are SEHNR and FQNEAQ (reference sequence).

V is TRBV20-1 and J is TRBJ2-5; D remains unclear. Germline V gene data show CDR1 as DFQATT and CDR2 as SNEGSKA (reference sequence). With 3 bases removed from V and 1 base from J, the gap between germline ends came to 6 bases. This CDR3 has 12 residues. The CDR3 spells CSARTPQETQYF. The CDR3 DNA follows: TGCAGTGCTAGGACCCCCCAAGAGACCCAGTACTTC.

The chain links TRBV20-1 to TRBJ1-2; 10 bases are a match to TRBD1. Germline values: CDR1 DFQATT, CDR2 SNEGSKA (reference sequence). After removal of 4 bases from V and 8 bases from J, the junction contained 7 bases not matched to a gene. The CDR3 runs 13 residues. The CDR3 protein is CSANPTGGAGYTF. The CDR3 DNA reads TGCAGTGCTAATCCGACAGGGGGCGCAGGCTACACCTTC.

This chain connects TRBV28 to TRBJ1-3; D call uncertain. The CDR3 length is 13 residues. Trimming cost V 6 bases and J 2 bases, with 8 bases left between them. Germline-derived CDR1 and CDR2 are MDHEN and SYDVKM. CDR3 nucleotide sequence: TGTGCCAGCAGCTTTAATGCTGGAAACACCATATATTTT. Its protein is CASSFNAGNTIYF.

The CDR3 protein is CASSLDTYSNQPQHF. Written as DNA, the CDR3 is TGTGCCAGCAGCTTGGACACCTATAGCAATCAGCCCCAGCATTTT. V and J are TRBV5-5 and TRBJ1-5; no clear D gene. Germline V gene lookup returns CDR1 SGHKS and CDR2 YYEKEE (reference sequence). The CDR3 contains 15 residues. Trimming pared 0 bases from V and 0 bases from J, leaving 7 bases between.

V and J are TRBV10-3 and TRBJ1-2; D gene unclear. Germline lookup yields CDR1 ENHRY and CDR2 SYGVKD. This CDR3 region has 11 residues. CDR3 loop: CATGSNYGYTF. In DNA, the CDR3 is TGTGCTACCGGGAGTAACTATGGCTACACCTTC.

This chain uses TRBV6-5 with TRBJ2-5; D call uncertain. There are 15 residues in the CDR3. V lost 2 bases to trimming and J lost 5 bases, with 15 bases between them. Germline CDR1 is MNHEY and CDR2 is SVGAGI. The DNA for the CDR3 is TGTGCCAGCAGTTACCCGTGGGGAATATTGGAGACCCAGTACTTC. It is translated as CASSYPWGILETQYF.

The sample holds a few counts of this clonotype. The CDR3 loop reads CASSQDLDRLQLGSGSYGYTF. In DNA, the CDR3 is TGCGCCAGCAGCCAAGATCTCGACAGGCTACAGCTAGGTTCCGGGTCCTATGGCTACACCTTC. J is TRBJ1-2 and V is TRBV4-3; tentative D call: TRBD1 (6 bases). The CDR3 runs 21 residues. Trimming stripped 0 bases from V and 4 bases from J, with 30 bases between. Germline-derived CDR1 and CDR2 are LGHNA and YSLEER.

The V call is TRBV11-3, the J call TRBJ2-1; perhaps TRBD2 as D (6 bases). The CDR3 contains 16 residues. The V and J ends lost 2 bases and 3 bases respectively, with 14 bases between them. Germline CDR1 reads SGHNT; CDR2 reads YENEEA. CDR3 sequence: CASSLLGGTDYNEQFF. The CDR3 coding sequence is TGTGCCAGCAGCTTACTTGGCGGGACTGACTACAATGAGCAGTTCTTC.

The rearrangement links TRBV6-5 to TRBJ1-4; 9 bases agree with TRBD1. V lost 2 bases to trimming and J lost 0 bases; unmatched junction nucleotides: 1. Germline V gives CDR1 MNHEY, CDR2 SVGAGI. The CDR3 is made up of 16 amino acids. CDR3 loop: CASSYGQGPTNEKLFF. CDR3 bases: TGTGCCAGCAGTTACGGACAGGGGCCAACTAATGAAAAACTGTTTTTT.

This clonotype was detected a few times. The chain employs TRBV9 and TRBJ2-5, with 9 bases matching TRBD1. Per germline, CDR1 SGDLS and CDR2 YYNGEE. After removal of 3 bases from V and 2 bases from J, the junction contained 8 bases not matched to a gene. The CDR3 extends over 16 amino acids. The CDR3 nucleotides are TGTGCCAGCAGCGGCTCCCCGGGACAGGGACAAGAGACCCAGTACTTC. Residues: CASSGSPGQGQETQYF.

This clonotype has a single count. This chain connects TRBV6-2 or TRBV6-3 to TRBJ2-1, with TRBD2 matching 7 bases. V was pared by 0 bases and J by 4 bases, with 6 bases of the junction left unmatched. Germline CDR1 reads MNHEY; CDR2 reads SVGEGT. The CDR3 is made up of 16 amino acids. CDR3 sequence (DNA): TGTGCCAGCAGTTACTCCCGGGAGGTCGGATACAATGAGCAGTTCTTC. This gives the protein CASSYSREVGYNEQFF.

The J gene is TRBJ2-7, the V gene TRBV6-2 or TRBV6-3; TRBD2 matches 7 bases. This CDR3 is built from 16 residues. Germline loops: CDR1 MNHEY, CDR2 SVGEGT. Trimming cost V 6 bases and J 1 base; bases outside gene matches: 12. The CDR3 protein is CASSTYRRGISYEQYF. The CDR3, as DNA: TGTGCCAGCAGCACATACAGGCGGGGGATATCCTACGAGCAGTACTTC.

On this clonotype itself: The junction and the germline gene differ at one end; a read error may be behind it. This rearrangement joins TRBV4-3 to TRBJ2-3; D remains ambiguous. The CDR3 runs to 15 residues. Germline CDR1 reads LGHNA; CDR2 reads YSLEER. Here the CDR3 DNA reads TGCGCCAGCAACCAAGGTCTAACTAGCACAGATACGCAGTATTTT. Residues: CASNQGLTSTDTQYF.

CDR3 coding DNA: TGTGCCAGCGGAGACAGTGGAAGCTCTGGGGCCAACGTCCTGACTTTC. Amino acid sequence: CASGDSGSSGANVLTF. The chain uses TRBV6-2 or TRBV6-3 and TRBJ2-6; tentative D call: TRBD1 (5 bases). V was pared by 8 bases and J by 0 bases, with 14 bases between. CDR3 length: 16 residues. The germline V gene encodes CDR1 MNHEY and CDR2 SVGEGT.

This clonotype was recorded once. The J gene is TRBJ2-4, the V gene TRBV6-2 or TRBV6-3; 7 bases match TRBD1. The closer fit of TRBJ2-7 to the DNA end suggests the J call may be wrong. Per germline, CDR1 MNHEY and CDR2 SVGEGT. The CDR3 runs 16 residues. The CDR3 protein is CASSARDSLRDYEQYF. CDR3 DNA: TGTGCCAGCAGTGCTCGGGACAGCTTAAGGGACTACGAGCAGTACTTC.

This chain connects TRBV30 to TRBJ1-2; no clear D gene. CDR3 size: 13 residues. Trimming cost V 2 bases and J 5 bases, with 12 bases left between them. Per the germline V gene, CDR1 is GTSNPN and CDR2 is SVGIG (reference sequence). Here the CDR3 DNA reads TGTGCCTGGAGTCCAACCGGAGAGTATGGCTACACCTTC. It specifies CAWSPTGEYGYTF.

This clonotype showed up just once. The rearrangement links TRBV20-1 to TRBJ2-1; D is perhaps TRBD1 (6 bases). The CDR3 contains 13 residues. Trimming cost V 5 bases and J 9 bases, with 17 bases left between them. Per the germline V gene, CDR1 is DFQATT and CDR2 is SNEGSKA (reference sequence). CDR3 DNA: TGCAGTGCTGTCCAGGGGCGGTCGGGTGAGCAGTTCTTC. It yields the protein CSAVQGRSGEQFF.

The chain carries TRBV12-3 or TRBV12-4 and TRBJ2-1; TRBD1 matches 7 bases. The CDR3 runs 15 residues. The trim removed 6 bases at V and 7 bases at J, leaving 12 bases unmatched. The CDR3 sequence: CASRSGTAAWNEQFF. CDR3 DNA: TGTGCCAGCAGATCCGGGACAGCTGCATGGAATGAGCAGTTCTTC.